One sample yielded the 23 T cell receptor beta chains listed below, sequenced in a study of T cells after yellow fever vaccination. TCRdb fed the 5' RACE reads into MiXCR, producing one record per CDR3 protein. This sample has 150,000 to 200,000 distinct CDR3 sequences, with approximately 10% found just once. This specimen consisted of CD8+ T cells sorted from PBMCs, obtained 45 days after the yellow fever booster vaccination. These receptors came from a man aged 18 to 35 who received the YFV17D yellow fever vaccine.

This clonotype was recorded many times. The rearrangement joins TRBV9 to TRBJ2-3; tentatively, D is TRBD1 (6 bases). The CDR3 covers 14 residues. V lost 2 bases and J lost 0, with 7 bases in between. Germline CDR1 and CDR2: SGDLS and YYNGEE. The CDR3 spells CASSVTGSTDTQYF. The CDR3, as DNA: TGTGCCAGCAGCGTCACAGGGAGCACAGATACGCAGTATTTT.

This clonotype was detected a few times. The genes are TRBV20-1 and TRBJ1-5, with a tentative D call TRBD1 (5 bases). The CDR3 is made up of 16 amino acids. V lost 0 bases and J lost 3, with 15 bases in between. Germline CDR1 and CDR2: DFQATT and SNEGSKA (reference sequence). The CDR3 sequence: CSARDLEGSDNQPQHF. The CDR3, as DNA: TGCAGTGCTAGAGATCTTGAGGGGAGCGACAATCAGCCCCAGCATTTT.

This clonotype was detected a few times. This rearrangement joins TRBV5-4 to TRBJ1-1; D is undetermined. Trimming removed 2 bases at V and 14 bases at J, with 16 bases between. CDR1 and CDR2 from the germline V gene are SGHNT and YYREEE (reference sequence). This CDR3 contains 12 residues. The CDR3 loop is CASSFQEGGGFF. The CDR3 DNA reads as TGTGCCAGCAGCTTTCAAGAGGGAGGCGGATTCTTT.

V and J are TRBV5-1 and TRBJ1-5, with 7 bases that match TRBD1. The CDR3 extends over 15 amino acids. Germline loops: CDR1 SGHRS, CDR2 YFSETQ. J was trimmed by 6 bases and V by 0 bases; bases with no gene match: 6. The CDR3 bases are TGCGCCAGCAGCTTGGCCGGGGGACAGTTTCAGCCCCAGCATTTT. Amino acid sequence: CASSLAGGQFQPQHF.

This clonotype appeared a single time. V usage is TRBV5-1 and J usage is TRBJ1-3, with D uncertain. Trimming left V 4 bases short and J 0 bases short, with 14 bases between. This CDR3 contains 16 residues. Germline V CDR1 and CDR2: SGHRS, YFSETQ. CDR3 sequence reads: CASSLRTRGSGNTIYF. DNA of the CDR3: TGCGCCAGCAGCCTACGTACACGGGGCTCTGGAAACACCATATATTTT. The whole variable domain, remainder taken from reference TRBV5-1 and TRBJ1-3, is KAGVTQTPRYLIKTRGQQVTLSCSPISGHRSVSWYQQTPGQGLQFLFEYFSETQRNKGNFPGRFSGRQFSNSRSEMNVSTLELGDSALYLCASSLRTRGSGNTIYFGEGSWLTVV.

J is TRBJ1-1 and V is TRBV7-6, with 11 bases lining up with TRBD1. CDR1 and CDR2 (germline): SGHVS, FNYEAQ. The CDR3 spans 13 residues. Trimming took 5 bases from V and 8 from J; bases not matched to a gene: 4. Here the CDR3 reads CASSQRTGGEAFF. For the CDR3, the DNA is TGTGCCAGCAGCCAGAGGACAGGGGGCGAAGCTTTCTTT.

The rearrangement uses TRBV4-3 and TRBJ1-4; D is possibly TRBD1 (5 bases). This CDR3 is built from 14 residues. Looked up from germline, CDR1 is LGHNA and CDR2 is YSLEER. Trimming took off 0 bases at V and 8 bases at J, with 10 bases between the two ends. The CDR3 region is CASSQEGEGEKLFF. CDR3 bases: TGCGCCAGCAGCCAAGAAGGGGAGGGGGAAAAACTGTTTTTT.

This clonotype was seen a few times. The J gene is TRBJ2-7, the V gene TRBV10-3; D remains ambiguous. Germline CDR1 is ENHRY and CDR2 is SYGVKD. Trimming cost V 2 bases and J 0 bases, with 5 bases left between them. The CDR3 covers 13 residues. CDR3 region: CAISEGFSYEQYV. CDR3 nucleotide sequence: TGTGCCATCAGTGAGGGCTTCTCCTACGAGCAGTACGTC.

This clonotype occurred a few times. The chain is built from TRBV5-1 and TRBJ2-3; 7 bases agree with TRBD2. Per the germline V gene, CDR1 is SGHRS and CDR2 is YFSETQ. The CDR3 has 18 amino acids. V was pared by 0 bases and J by 1 base, with 11 bases of the junction left unmatched. The CDR3 DNA follows: TGCGCCAGCAGCTTGGATGGTGGGACTACCCAGGGCACAGATACGCAGTATTTT. Translation: CASSLDGGTTQGTDTQYF.

A few counts support this clonotype. The chain has TRBV4-1 and TRBJ1-2; D is possibly TRBD1 (6 bases). Germline CDR1 MGHRA, CDR2 YSYEKL. CDR3 length equals 14 residues. The ends were cut back, 1 base at V and 4 bases at J, with 10 bases in the middle. In nucleotides, the CDR3 is TGCGCCAGCAGCCAAGGGACAGAAAGCTATGGCTACACCTTC. Protein: CASSQGTESYGYTF.

The gene calls are TRBV4-1 and TRBJ1-2, with 8 bases matching TRBD1. The CDR3 sequence is 13 residues long. V shed 4 bases, J shed 6 bases, and the junction held 4 bases outside the gene matches. Looked up from germline, CDR1 is MGHRA and CDR2 is YSYEKL. This CDR3 reads CASSLQGENGYTF. CDR3 coding DNA: TGCGCCAGCAGCCTACAGGGGGAAAATGGCTACACCTTC.

The chain has TRBV6-6 and TRBJ2-2; TRBD2 aligns across 14 bases. This CDR3 comprises 16 residues. Germline values: CDR1 MNHNY, CDR2 SVGAGI (reference sequence). The V and J ends lost 6 bases and 6 bases, in that order; junction bases with no gene match: 6. The CDR3 spells CASSFGLAGGAGELFF. In DNA, the CDR3 is TGTGCCAGCAGCTTCGGACTAGCGGGGGGAGCCGGGGAGCTGTTTTTT.

The gene calls are TRBV6-5 and TRBJ2-3; 7 bases agree with TRBD2. The CDR3 length is 13 residues. Trimming removed 5 bases from V and 2 bases from J; junction bases left unmatched: 1. The V gene's germline CDR1 is MNHEY and CDR2 SVGAGI. CDR3 region: CASSAGDTDTQYF. In DNA form, the CDR3 reads TGTGCCAGCAGTGCGGGGGACACAGATACGCAGTATTTT.

This clonotype was found a few times. The V gene is TRBV6-2 or TRBV6-3, the J gene TRBJ2-5; 9 nucleotides line up with TRBD2. V dropped 7 bases and J dropped 6; count of bases not matched to a gene: 6. This CDR3 is built from 13 residues. CDR1 and CDR2 from the germline V gene are MNHEY and SVGEGT. The DNA of the CDR3 is TGTGCCAGCAATCTAGCGGGGCCACAGACCCAGTACTTC. Its protein product is CASNLAGPQTQYF.

In this sample, this clonotype turned up many times. This chain links TRBV7-8 with TRBJ2-7, with D possibly matching TRBD2 (6 bases). This CDR3 comprises 18 residues. CDR1 SGHVS and CDR2 FQNEAQ come from the germline V gene. V was trimmed by 2 bases and J by 3 bases, leaving 23 bases between them. CDR3 sequence (DNA): TGTGCCAGCAGCTTAAAATGGTATGAGCGGGTAAAGATCTACGAGCAGTACTTC. Translated, it gives CASSLKWYERVKIYEQYF.

The chain has TRBV2 and TRBJ1-6; 9 nucleotides match TRBD1. Germline assignment: CDR1 SNHLY and CDR2 FYNNEI. The CDR3 contains 13 residues. The junction had 3 bases not matched to a gene; V was cut back by 8 bases and J by 7 bases. This CDR3 reads CASRGQGNSPLHF. The CDR3, as DNA: TGTGCCAGCCGGGGACAGGGAAATTCACCCCTCCACTTT.

The chain carries TRBV11-3 and TRBJ2-4; the D is unclear. The germline V gene has CDR1 SGHNT and CDR2 YENEEA. This CDR3 spans 13 amino acids. The V end lost 1 base, the J end lost 5 bases, and 6 bases lay between the germline ends. In DNA form, the CDR3 reads TGTGCCAGCAGCTTAGGACCCCAAAACATTCAGTACTTC. It translates to CASSLGPQNIQYF.

This clonotype came up a few times. The J gene is TRBJ2-2, the V gene TRBV7-9; D call uncertain. In germline, CDR1 is SEHNR, CDR2 FQNEAQ (reference sequence). The CDR3 runs to 15 residues. V lost 5 bases and J 2 bases, leaving 12 bases between the germline ends. The CDR3 region is CASSQTASNTGELFF. In DNA, the CDR3 is TGTGCCAGCAGCCAAACCGCGAGCAACACCGGGGAGCTGTTTTTT.

This clonotype has more than one count but fewer than ten. This chain connects TRBV5-6 to TRBJ2-7, with 9 bases identical to TRBD1. The CDR3 runs 17 residues. Trimming took 2 bases from V and 2 from J; bases not matched to a gene: 11. CDR1 is SGHDT, CDR2 YYEEEE, per germline. CDR3 region: CASSFWVRGQGTYEQYV. The CDR3 DNA reads as TGTGCCAGCAGCTTCTGGGTGCGGGGACAGGGTACCTACGAGCAGTACGTC.

The chain joins TRBV7-9 to TRBJ2-3, with 7 bases identical to TRBD2. Germline V CDR1 and CDR2: SEHNR, FQNEAQ (reference sequence). The CDR3 covers 14 residues. The J segment lost 3 bases and the V segment lost 6 bases, leaving 6 bases of the junction unmatched. The CDR3 nucleotides are TGTGCCAGCAGACGAAGACTAGCAACAGATACGCAGTATTTT. Its protein is CASRRRLATDTQYF.

The rearrangement uses TRBV19 and TRBJ1-1; 9 positions match TRBD1. The CDR3 sequence is 14 residues long. V lost 0 bases and J lost 7; bases outside the gene matches: 3. Germline V gene sequence: CDR1 LNHDA, CDR2 SQIVND (reference sequence). CDR3 sequence: CASSIDGTGSEAFF. Here the CDR3 DNA reads TGTGCCAGTAGTATAGATGGGACAGGGAGTGAAGCTTTCTTT.

This clonotype was seen many times. V gene TRBV7-6 combines with J gene TRBJ2-7; 8 bases line up with TRBD1. Germline CDR1 reads SGHVS; CDR2 reads FNYEAQ. Trimming removed 3 bases from V and 3 bases from J; junction bases left unmatched: 4. CDR3 length: 14 residues. The CDR3 DNA follows: TGTGCCAGCAGCTTGGGGGACAGGAGCTACGAGCAGTACTTC. Translating it yields CASSLGDRSYEQYF.

Only a few counts were recorded for this clonotype. V gene TRBV7-9 combines with J gene TRBJ2-7; TRBD2 is a possible D gene (6 bases). Germline-derived CDR1 and CDR2 are SEHNR and FQNEAQ (reference sequence). V shed 5 bases and J shed 6 bases, with 20 bases lying between them. CDR3 length: 15 residues. CDR3 in amino acids: CASSLGRQGGAEQYV. The CDR3 DNA sequence: TGTGCCAGCAGCCTCGGACGCCAGGGCGGGGCCGAGCAGTACGTC.